The sequence of this T cell receptor (beta chain) was determined in a study of blood T cells in healthy people across ages (dated by TCRdb to about 2015). In terms of the full investigation: In model experiments, template switching captured roughly one uniquely barcoded TCR beta cDNA molecule for every two T cells. Using deep sequencing normalized with unique cDNA molecular identifiers, the study measured how TCR beta repertoire diversity changes with age. The donors were split into four age groups: young (average around 15 years), middle-aged (about 40), aged (62) and long-lived (approximately 80). Using the same blood draw, the study looked at two additional independent replicas of 1 million unique cDNA reads for two donors, one aged 18 to 30 and the other aged 80 or older. To avoid experimental bias, donors of different ages were randomly spread across the sequencing lanes.

Study-wide conclusions, independent of this receptor: Because profiling used bulk unsorted PBMCs, naive and antigen-experienced compartments could not be compared conclusively. Total diversity estimates from one million sequenced T cells were considered lower bounds and underestimates. The long-lived group showed more naive CD4+ T cells, fewer expanded clones and increased TCR diversity than the aged group, suggesting age selection. Because the CMV infection status of the donors was unknown, age-related changes in expanded clonotypes may potentially have been confounded. Observed TCR beta diversity per million T cells fell roughly linearly with age, and a significant reduction was already apparent by age roughly 41. A strong correlation was found between observed TCR beta diversity and the percentage of naive T cells measured by flow cytometry.

The donors were roughly 38 Caucasian individuals from Russia, aged roughly 6 to 90 years, who were systemically healthy. About 9.1 milliliters of peripheral blood were collected from each donor into EDTA-treated Vacutainer tubes. Ficoll-Paque density-gradient centrifugation was used to isolate PBMCs, with at least 7 million per sample. Total RNA was extracted from PBMCs with Trizol reagent, with at least 6 micrograms obtained per sample. For every donor, flow cytometry on a PBMC aliquot measured the percentage of naive CD45RAhigh/CD27high T cells. A note on this clonotype: The specificity of this receptor is unknown. Base-call qualities are not available, and no considerably larger clone is one nucleotide away.

Reading from cysteine to phenylalanine, the CDR3 counts 18 amino acids. The retained sequence is limited to the CDR3, 54 bases, with the frame set at the first base. Between the V and J ends, shortened by 4 bases and 0 bases respectively, the junction contains 18 bases. Receptor amplification or capture employed 5' RACE. Sequencing instrument: Illumina HiSeq 2500. A second 7 to 11 cycle PCR used a sample-barcoded 5' primer and a J-beta primer mix. A unique molecular identifier was introduced onto each TCR beta cDNA molecule by a template-switch 5' adaptor carrying 12 random nucleotides. At least 2.5 million CDR3-containing paired-end reads were obtained from each sample. First-strand cDNA synthesis was performed from all RNA using the Mint cDNA synthesis kit, with priming by a TRBC-specific oligonucleotide. All cDNA was treated with uracil-DNA glycosylase and then went through a first 18-cycle PCR with the universal primers M1SS and BC2_uni_R. The paper's data handling went like this. For normalization, 1 million high-quality reads were randomly selected from each sample, with every read carrying a distinct molecular identifier. Instead of being binned into consensus sequences, reads with shared molecular identifiers were discarded. MiTCR, run with a Q25 quality threshold and the strictest error-elimination algorithm, handled CDR3 identification, clonotype clustering and error correction. A nonparametric unseen species model using Euler transformation provided a lower-bound estimate of total TCR beta diversity. TCRdb applied fastp at Q25 and MiXCR to the public reads, then kept only in-frame beta chains. Every CDR3 protein is listed once, alongside the most common genes and DNA of its rows. The V and J calls and clone size come from TCRdb's table, not from the authors' own analysis. In all, the sample holds approximately 1,100,000 distinct CDR3 sequences, and 40% to 50% of those were seen once. The biggest ten clones account for approximately 20% of the sample.

The clonotype was recovered from a woman in her fifties or sixties in good health. The rearranged segments are TRBV12-3 or TRBV12-4 and TRBJ1-4, with the D gene call left open. Sequencing was carried out using blood. The CDR3 amino acid sequence is: CASSYGRAIGATNEKLFF. The bases read TGTGCCAGCAGTTATGGCAGAGCCATAGGTGCAACTAATGAAAAACTGTTTTTT.